One sample yielded the 15 T cell receptor beta chains listed below, sequenced in a study of blood T cell repertoires in COVID-19. The assay was immunoSEQ multiplex PCR, and TCRdb's table has in-frame clones only and misses some. The sample records 200,000 or so clones, approximately 91% being singletons. Sequencing was done on a sample of peripheral blood. Every receptor here comes from a man between 65 and 80 years old with active or convalescent COVID-19.

This clone was observed a few times. The V call is TRBV11-2, the J call TRBJ2-3, with 9 bases identical to TRBD1. This CDR3 has 16 amino acids. V lost 4 bases and J lost 7; bases outside the gene matches: 12. CDR1 is SGHAT and CDR2 is FQNNGV in the germline V gene. CDR3 nucleotide sequence: TGTGCCAGCAGCTCGTTGAGGGGACAGGGAACAAATACGCAGTATTTT. Its translation: CASSSLRGQGTNTQYF.

The chain is built from TRBV7-2 and TRBJ2-3; TRBD2 matches 7 bases. In germline, CDR1 is SGHTA, CDR2 FQGNSA. This CDR3 contains 17 residues. V lost 0 bases and J lost 5; bases outside the gene matches: 11. CDR3 sequence: CASSLARAGSSRDTQYF. In DNA form, the CDR3 reads TGTGCCAGCAGCTTAGCCCGAGCGGGGTCTAGCCGAGATACGCAGTATTTT.

This sequence joins TRBV5-1 and TRBJ2-1; 11 bases are shared with TRBD2. The germline V gene has CDR1 SGHRS and CDR2 YFSETQ. With 3 bases clipped from V and 9 bases from J, the junction kept 11 bases outside the gene matches. The CDR3 runs 16 residues. The DNA for the CDR3 is TGCGCCAGCAGCTCAACTATAGCGGGAGGGCCCACTGAGCAGTTCTTC. Its protein is CASSSTIAGGPTEQFF.

The chain is built from TRBV5-6 and TRBJ1-4; D perhaps matches TRBD1 (6 bases). Germline values: CDR1 SGHDT, CDR2 YYEEEE. The ends were cut back, 5 bases at V and 5 bases at J, with 16 bases in the middle. This CDR3 spans 15 amino acids. CDR3 region: CASSPQGNPNEKLFF. The CDR3 nucleotides are TGTGCCAGCAGTCCCCAGGGGAACCCCAATGAAAAACTGTTTTTT.

This chain joins TRBV6-5 and TRBJ2-7; 7 bases line up with TRBD1. The germline CDR1 and CDR2 sequences are MNHEY and SVGAGI. The trim removed 6 bases at V and 2 bases at J, leaving 7 bases unmatched. This CDR3 is 14 amino acids long. The DNA of the CDR3 is TGTGCCAGCAGCTCCGGGACAGCGACCTACGAGCAGTACTTC. This encodes CASSSGTATYEQYF.

This rearrangement joins TRBV27 to TRBJ2-7; 7 nucleotides agree with TRBD1. V dropped 7 bases and J dropped 3; count of bases not matched to a gene: 9. Looked up from germline, CDR1 is MNHEY and CDR2 is SMNVEV (reference sequence). There are 14 residues in the CDR3. The CDR3 DNA follows: TGTGCCAGCACCAGACAGGGCCCGGGCTACGAGCAGTACTTC. Translation gives CASTRQGPGYEQYF.

This chain uses TRBV28 with TRBJ2-7, with 9 bases identical to TRBD1. CDR3 length: 14 amino acids. The germline V gene encodes CDR1 MDHEN and CDR2 SYDVKM. With 3 bases clipped from V and 2 bases from J, the junction kept 2 bases outside the gene matches. The chain's CDR3 is CASSFGQGTYEQYF. The DNA of the CDR3 is TGTGCCAGCAGTTTCGGACAGGGGACCTACGAGCAGTACTTC. The whole variable domain, filled in from reference TRBV28 and TRBJ2-7, reads DVKVTQSSRYLVKRTGEKVFLECVQDMDHENMFWYRQDPGLGLRLIYFSYDVKMKEKGDIPEGYSVSREKKERFSLILESASTNQTSMYLCASSFGQGTYEQYFGPGTRLTVT.

The chain links TRBV6-5 to TRBJ2-5, with 12 nucleotides matching TRBD1. Germline values: CDR1 MNHEY, CDR2 SVGAGI. CDR3 length equals 15 residues. V shed 8 bases and J 5 bases; nucleotides not matched to a gene: 9. The CDR3 sequence: CASSFGTGGGETQYF. CDR3 in DNA: TGTGCCAGCTCGTTCGGGACAGGGGGCGGGGAGACCCAGTACTTC.

The genes are TRBV19 and TRBJ2-1, with 9 bases fitting TRBD2. CDR1 and CDR2 from the germline V gene are LNHDA and SQIVND (reference sequence). The CDR3 extends over 16 amino acids. The V and J ends lost 3 bases and 5 bases, in that order; junction bases with no gene match: 8. DNA of the CDR3: TGTGCCAGTAGTATCAGCAGCGGGGGGCTCAACAATGAGCAGTTCTTC. It codes for CASSISSGGLNNEQFF.

This chain connects TRBV27 to TRBJ1-4; no reliable D call. Trimming stripped 3 bases from V and 1 base from J, with 6 bases between. CDR1 is MNHEY and CDR2 is SMNVEV in the germline V gene (reference sequence). The CDR3 is 14 amino acids. The CDR3 DNA reads TGTGCCAGCAGTTTCGCGGGAACTAATGAAAAACTGTTTTTT. Translating gives CASSFAGTNEKLFF.

This clone was seen a single time. V gene TRBV25-1 combines with J gene TRBJ2-7; D possibly corresponds to TRBD2 (6 bases). V lost 10 bases to trimming and J lost 0 bases, with 13 bases between them. The CDR3 spans 13 residues. Germline V gene data show CDR1 as MGHDK and CDR2 as SYGVNS. The DNA of the CDR3 is TGTGCCACTTCACCCGGGAGCTCCTACGAGCAGTACTTC. It encodes CATSPGSSYEQYF.

The chain couples TRBV12-3 or TRBV12-4 to TRBJ2-1, with D hard to call. The CDR3 has 12 amino acids. V was cut by 4 bases and J by 6 bases, with 7 bases left in between. Written as DNA, the CDR3 is TGTGCCAGCAGTTCCCGTCTCAATGAGCAGTTCTTC. Protein: CASSSRLNEQFF.

The CDR3 loop is CASSGTGLAGGSSYNEQFF. The DNA for the CDR3 is TGTGCCAGCAGCGGAACGGGACTAGCGGGGGGGAGCTCCTACAATGAGCAGTTCTTC. This chain uses TRBV7-9 with TRBJ2-1, with 16 bases that match TRBD2. This CDR3 comprises 19 residues. With V trimmed by 5 bases and J by 0 bases, 7 bases remained unmatched. From germline, CDR1 is SEHNR and CDR2 FQNEAQ (reference sequence). Based on the CDR3 plus reference TRBV7-9 and TRBJ2-1, the full variable domain is DTGVSQNPRHKITKRGQNVTFRCDPISEHNRLYWYRQTLGQGPEFLTYFQNEAQLEKSRLLSDRFSAERPKGSFSTLEIQRTEQGDSAMYLCASSGTGLAGGSSYNEQFFGPGTRLTVL.

This clone appeared a few times. The J gene is TRBJ2-7, the V gene TRBV18, with D maybe TRBD2 (6 bases). Trimming took off 1 base at V and 4 bases at J, with 8 bases between the two ends. In germline, CDR1 is KGHSH, CDR2 LQKENI. The CDR3 consists of 13 residues. CDR3 residues: CASSPQGRYEQYF. Here the CDR3 DNA reads TGTGCCAGCTCACCACAGGGGAGGTACGAGCAGTACTTC.

The rearrangement uses TRBV5-5 and TRBJ1-3, with TRBD1 identical over 7 bases. CDR1 and CDR2 (germline): SGHKS, YYEKEE (reference sequence). V lost 3 bases to trimming and J lost 0 bases; unmatched junction nucleotides: 0. The CDR3 sequence is 14 residues long. CDR3 nucleotide sequence: TGTGCCAGCAGCTGGGACAGCTCTGGAAACACCATATATTTT. Translated: CASSWDSSGNTIYF.